This TCR beta chain was documented in a study of response to subunit inactivated influenza vaccine. This clonotype was seen only a few times. Its antigen is undetermined. Whole-study results and caveats: The authors offered the suggestion that each seasonal influenza vaccination recruits few new T cells.

The CDR3 is 13 amino acids. Germline CDR1 is LNHNV and CDR2 is YYDKDF (reference sequence). Trimming shortened V by 0 bases and J by 7 bases, and 9 bases separated the two germline ends. One entry per CDR3 protein, called by TCRdb with MiXCR from the RT-PCR reads. This table has roughly 630,000 distinct CDR3 sequences, 12% to 15% appearing once. The gene calls are TRBV15 and TRBJ1-2; D possibly corresponds to TRBD1 (6 bases). The input for sequencing was PBMCs from blood, taken 14 days before vaccination. The receptor was derived from a man between 45 and 60 years old who received an inactivated influenza vaccine. In nucleotides, the CDR3 is TGTGCCACCAGCAGAGACAGGGGCGGTGGCTACACCTTC. Encoded protein: CATSRDRGGGYTF. Full variable domain (rest looked up from reference TRBV15 and TRBJ1-2): DAMVIQNPRYQVTQFGKPVTLSCSQTLNHNVMYWYQQKSSQAPKLLFHYYDKDFNNEADTPDNFQSRRPNTSFCFLDIRSPGLGDTAMYLCATSRDRGGGYTFGSGTRLTVV.